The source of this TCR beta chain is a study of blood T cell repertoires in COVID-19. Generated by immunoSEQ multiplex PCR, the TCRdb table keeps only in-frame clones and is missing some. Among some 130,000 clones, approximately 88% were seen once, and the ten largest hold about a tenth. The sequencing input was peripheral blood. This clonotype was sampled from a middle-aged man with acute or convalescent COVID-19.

The DNA of the CDR3 is TGCAGTGCTAGTCGTCTGGGGAGTGGCTACACCTTC. Encoded protein: CSASRLGSGYTF. The rearrangement uses TRBV20-1 and TRBJ1-2; D is uncertain. Germline V lookup: CDR1 DFQATT, CDR2 SNEGSKA (reference sequence). Trimming removed 3 bases from V and 7 bases from J, with 12 bases in between. The length of the CDR3 is 12 residues.